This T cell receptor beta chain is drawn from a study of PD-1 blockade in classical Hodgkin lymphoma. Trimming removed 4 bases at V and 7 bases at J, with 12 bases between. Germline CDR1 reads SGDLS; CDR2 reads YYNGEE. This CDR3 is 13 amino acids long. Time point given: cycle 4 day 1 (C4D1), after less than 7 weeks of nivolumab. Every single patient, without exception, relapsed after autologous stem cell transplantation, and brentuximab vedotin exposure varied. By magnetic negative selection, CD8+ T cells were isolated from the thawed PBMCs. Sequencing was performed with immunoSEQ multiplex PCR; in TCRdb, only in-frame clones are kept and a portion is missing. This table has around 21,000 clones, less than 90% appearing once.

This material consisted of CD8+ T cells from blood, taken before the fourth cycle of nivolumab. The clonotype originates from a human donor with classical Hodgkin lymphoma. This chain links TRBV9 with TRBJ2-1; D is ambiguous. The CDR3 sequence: CASSPSGGNEQFF. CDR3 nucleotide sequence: TGTGCCAGCAGCCCCAGTGGTGGGAATGAGCAGTTCTTC.